The 18 T cell receptor beta chains below come from one sample, sequenced in a study of shared clonotypes between healthy human individuals. Only in-frame clones appear in the TCRdb table, and some are missing; sequencing was by immunoSEQ multiplex PCR. This table holds roughly 400,000 clones, roughly 96% found once. The sequenced sample was memory CD8+ T cells sorted from blood. The subset: CD45RO+ cells pooled with CCR7-negative TemRA cells. Every receptor here comes from a man younger than 40 in good health.

The chain carries TRBV10-3 and TRBJ2-7; 7 bases are a match to TRBD2. With 2 bases clipped from V and 0 bases from J, the junction kept 1 base outside the gene matches. CDR1 is ENHRY and CDR2 is SYGVKD in the germline V gene. The CDR3 is made up of 14 amino acids. This CDR3 reads CAISERTSSYEQYF. The CDR3 nucleotides are TGTGCCATCAGTGAGAGGACTAGCTCCTACGAGCAGTACTTC.

The gene calls are TRBV27 and TRBJ2-1, with 7 bases matching TRBD2. This CDR3 contains 17 residues. Germline loops: CDR1 MNHEY, CDR2 SMNVEV (reference sequence). The V segment lost 1 base and the J segment 9 bases; nucleotides outside the gene matches: 15. CDR3 amino acids: CASSLWGGTYGTGEQFF. The CDR3 DNA sequence: TGTGCCAGCAGTTTATGGGGAGGGACCTATGGGACGGGTGAGCAGTTCTTC.

The chain joins TRBV30 to TRBJ2-3; 8 bases match TRBD2. V was clipped by 4 bases and J by 5 bases; unmatched bases: 5. The CDR3 covers 13 residues. Germline V gives CDR1 GTSNPN, CDR2 SVGIG (reference sequence). The CDR3 DNA sequence: TGTGCCTGGACCCCGGGAGGGCTAGATACGCAGTATTTT. Residues: CAWTPGGLDTQYF.

The chain carries TRBV18 and TRBJ1-1; TRBD1 matches at 8 bases. The trim removed 5 bases at V and 2 bases at J, leaving 4 bases unmatched. This CDR3 has 14 amino acids. Germline-derived CDR1 and CDR2 are KGHSH and LQKENI. This CDR3 reads CASSSDRGNTEAFF. The CDR3 nucleotides read TGTGCCAGCTCAAGCGACAGGGGAAACACTGAAGCTTTCTTT.

The chain joins TRBV5-4 to TRBJ2-3, with 7 bases identical to TRBD1. The junction had 6 bases not matched to a gene; V was cut back by 5 bases and J by 3 bases. Germline-derived CDR1 and CDR2 are SGHNT and YYREEE (reference sequence). The CDR3 loop spans 14 amino acids. The CDR3 DNA sequence: TGTGCCAGCAGTCACGGACAGGCGACAGATACGCAGTATTTT. Amino acids: CASSHGQATDTQYF. Based on the CDR3 plus reference TRBV5-4 and TRBJ2-3, the full variable domain is ETGVTQSPTHLIKTRGQQVTLRCSSQSGHNTVSWYQQALGQGPQFIFQYYREEENGRGNFPPRFSGLQFPNYSSELNVNALELDDSALYLCASSHGQATDTQYFGPGTRLTVL.

This chain connects TRBV10-3 to TRBJ2-7, with D possibly TRBD1 on 5 matching bases. This CDR3 has 14 residues. Germline V lookup: CDR1 ENHRY, CDR2 SYGVKD. The ends were cut back, 2 bases at V and 0 bases at J, with 8 bases in the middle. The CDR3 protein is CAISEKGLSYEQYF. DNA for the CDR3: TGTGCCATCAGTGAGAAGGGGCTCTCCTACGAGCAGTACTTC.

The chain carries TRBV25-1 and TRBJ2-7; TRBD1 agrees at 7 bases. The CDR3 consists of 14 residues. J was trimmed by 0 bases and V by 6 bases; bases with no gene match: 5. Germline loops: CDR1 MGHDK, CDR2 SYGVNS. For the CDR3, the DNA is TGTGCCAGCAGCGAGACAGGGCGCTCCTACGAGCAGTACTTC. Its translation is CASSETGRSYEQYF.

J is TRBJ2-6 and V is TRBV25-1, with TRBD1 matching over 11 bases. J was trimmed by 2 bases and V by 0 bases; bases with no gene match: 3. CDR3 size: 18 residues. Germline CDR1 is MGHDK and CDR2 is SYGVNS. CDR3 DNA sequence: TGTGCCAGCAGTGAATATCCGGGACAGGGGGCTGGGGCCAACGTCCTGACTTTC. As protein: CASSEYPGQGAGANVLTF.

On this clone: Other DNA sequences of this sample code for an identical CDR3. The V and J genes are TRBV18 and TRBJ2-5; D not resolved. Trimming cost V 3 bases and J 5 bases, with 4 bases left between them. The germline CDR1 and CDR2 sequences are KGHSH and LQKENI. The CDR3 extends over 11 amino acids. Here the CDR3 reads CASSPRETQYF. DNA for the CDR3: TGTGCCAGCTCACCTAGGGAGACCCAGTACTTC. Full variable domain (remainder filled in from reference TRBV18 and TRBJ2-5): NAGVMQNPRHLVRRRGQEARLRCSPMKGHSHVYWYRQLPEEGLKFMVYLQKENIIDESGMPKERFSAEFPKEGPSILRIQQVVRGDSAAYFCASSPRETQYFGPGTRLLVL.

As for this clone: Relative to the germline gene, one junction end is altered; a read error may explain this. The V call is TRBV11-3, the J call TRBJ2-7; possible D gene TRBD2, 5 bases. The CDR3 has 13 amino acids. The germline CDR1 and CDR2 sequences are SGHNT and YENEEA. The CDR3 sequence is CASSLERAYEQYF. In DNA form, the CDR3 reads TGTGCCAGCAGCTTAGAGAGGGCCTACGAACAGTACTTC.

The chain is built from TRBV25-1 and TRBJ2-5, with D maybe TRBD1 (5 bases). Germline V gene data show CDR1 as MGHDK and CDR2 as SYGVNS. V lost 4 bases and J lost 6, with 15 bases in between. The CDR3 totals 14 residues. The CDR3 sequence is CASSGIDSQKTQYF. CDR3 coding DNA: TGTGCCAGCAGTGGAATAGACAGTCAGAAGACCCAGTACTTC.

CDR3 loop: CAWSVLVGQPNYGYTF. Here the CDR3 DNA reads TGTGCCTGGAGTGTACTAGTCGGACAGCCTAACTATGGCTACACCTTC. This chain links TRBV30 with TRBJ1-2; possibly TRBD1 for D (6 bases). This CDR3 spans 16 amino acids. CDR1 and CDR2 from the germline V gene are GTSNPN and SVGIG (reference sequence). The V and J ends lost 0 bases and 0 bases respectively, with 14 bases between them.

V and J are TRBV6-1 and TRBJ1-2; TRBD1 might be the D (5 bases). V gave up 6 bases and J gave up 5 bases, with 13 bases separating them. Germline loops: CDR1 MNHNS, CDR2 SASEGT. The CDR3 contains 13 residues. The CDR3 nucleotides are TGTGCCAGCAGACGCAGGGTCAAGTATGGCTACACCTTC. Amino acid sequence: CASRRRVKYGYTF.

This rearrangement joins TRBV14 to TRBJ2-7; TRBD2 matches at 12 bases. The ends lost 6 bases at V and 4 bases at J; junction bases unmatched: 13. There are 17 residues in the CDR3. The germline CDR1 and CDR2 sequences are SGHDN and FVKESK. The CDR3, as DNA: TGTGCCAGCAGAGGGGCCCTAGCGGGAGGGCCGGGGTACGAGCAGTACTTC. It codes for CASRGALAGGPGYEQYF.

This sequence joins TRBV5-1 and TRBJ2-5, with 10 bases matching TRBD2. Trimming took 0 bases from V and 7 from J; bases not matched to a gene: 15. The length of the CDR3 is 18 residues. Germline V gives CDR1 SGHRS, CDR2 YFSETQ. The CDR3 reads CASSLESRSSGSYGTQYF. The CDR3 DNA is TGCGCCAGCAGCTTGGAATCGAGGTCTAGCGGGAGTTATGGGACCCAGTACTTC.

The chain couples TRBV18 to TRBJ2-2; no definite D call. With 0 bases removed from V and 8 bases from J, the gap between germline ends came to 16 bases. The germline V gene encodes CDR1 KGHSH and CDR2 LQKENI. The CDR3 has 16 residues. In DNA, the CDR3 is TGTGCCAGCTCACCACCGTTGTACAACTTTATGGGGGAGCTGTTTTTT. As protein: CASSPPLYNFMGELFF.

The V call is TRBV5-1, the J call TRBJ2-7; D might be TRBD2 (6 bases). Germline CDR1 is SGHRS and CDR2 is YFSETQ. V lost 4 bases and J 3 bases, leaving 14 bases between the germline ends. The CDR3 runs 14 residues. The CDR3: CASSLGEVSYEQYF. DNA of the CDR3: TGCGCCAGCAGCCTAGGGGAGGTTAGCTACGAGCAGTACTTC.

The chain couples TRBV7-2 to TRBJ2-2, with 14 positions matching TRBD2. In germline, CDR1 is SGHTA, CDR2 FQGNSA. The CDR3 spans 16 residues. The ends lost 5 bases at V and 4 bases at J; junction bases unmatched: 3. CDR3 bases: TGTGCCAGCAGCACGGGACTAGCGGGAGTCACCGGGGAGCTGTTTTTT. As protein: CASSTGLAGVTGELFF.